The rows below give T cell receptor beta chains drawn from one sample of a study of PD-L1 blockade in urothelial cancer. Repertoires were generated with immunoSEQ multiplex PCR, while TCRdb's copy carries only in-frame clones and drops some. The repertoire holds roughly 42,000 clones, with about 90% as singletons. The input for sequencing was PBMCs, taken around atezolizumab (anti-PD-L1) treatment. The receptors were gathered from a man between 65 and 79 years old with urothelial cancer. Both conserved end residues are part of each CDR3. The order of the fields is J gene, clone size, D gene, V gene, CDR3 protein, CDR3 DNA. A D gene is named only where the DNA matches it firmly. Not every row has a clone size; where given, it reads once, few, many or a size class.

>TRBJ2-3|NA|TRBD2|TRBV5-1
CASSLALAGTDTQYF
TGCGCCAGCAGCTTGGCACTAGCGGGCACAGATACGCAGTATTTT
>TRBJ2-5|NA|TRBD1|TRBV25-1
CASSEDRTGGKTQYF
TGTGCCAGCAGTGAAGATAGGACAGGGGGCAAGACCCAGTACTTC
>TRBJ1-3|NA|NA|TRBV6-1
CASSVPLFSGNTIYF
TGTGCCAGCAGTGTCCCCCTATTCTCTGGAAACACCATATATTTT
>TRBJ2-5|NA|NA|TRBV6-1
CASSAFDGGGGEETQYF
TGTGCCAGCAGTGCCTTTGACGGGGGCGGGGGAGAAGAGACCCAGTACTTC
>TRBJ2-3|NA|TRBD2|TRBV2
CASSIRTSGSSDTQYF
TGTGCCAGCAGTATCCGGACTAGCGGGAGTTCAGATACGCAGTATTTT
>TRBJ2-7|NA|TRBD2|TRBV6-1
CASSKRLAGVAYF
TGTGCCAGCAGTAAGAGACTAGCGGGAGTGGCGTACTTC
>TRBJ2-2|NA|TRBD2|TRBV19
CASSETSAYTGELFF
TGTGCCAGTAGTGAGACTAGCGCCTACACCGGGGAGCTGTTTTTT
>TRBJ2-5|NA|TRBD1|TRBV28
CASSFQGAQETQYF
TGTGCCAGCAGTTTTCAGGGGGCCCAAGAGACCCAGTACTTC
>TRBJ2-1|NA|TRBD2|TRBV19
CASSFAAGAADEQFF
TGTGCCAGTAGTTTTGCAGCGGGAGCGGCTGATGAGCAGTTCTTC
>TRBJ2-5|NA|NA|TRBV2
CASRALSTQYF
TGTGCCAGTAGAGCCCTGTCGACCCAGTACTTC
>TRBJ2-1|NA|TRBD2|TRBV7-8
CASSLLTSGIAYEQFF
TGTGCCAGCAGCTTGCTAACTAGCGGGATTGCGTATGAGCAGTTCTTC
>TRBJ2-5|NA|NA|TRBV5-6
CASSNQGSRTQYF
TGTGCCAGCAGCAACCAGGGGTCAAGGACCCAGTACTTC
>TRBJ1-3|NA|TRBD1|TRBV2
CASSEVDRSGNTIYF
TGTGCCAGCAGTGAGGTGGACAGGTCTGGAAACACCATATATTTT
>TRBJ2-2|NA|NA|TRBV7-8
CASSKLDRDTGELFF
TGTGCCAGCAGCAAACTCGACAGAGACACCGGGGAGCTGTTTTTT
>TRBJ1-5|NA|NA|TRBV9
CASSAQAAPNQPQHF
TGTGCCAGCAGCGCACAGGCCGCGCCCAATCAGCCCCAGCATTTT
>TRBJ2-3|NA|TRBD2|TRBV9
CASSSSGRTATDTQYF
TGTGCCAGCAGCTCTAGCGGGAGAACGGCCACAGATACGCAGTATTTT
>TRBJ1-5|few|NA|TRBV10-2
CASSDFRGSNQPQHF
TGCGCCAGCAGTGATTTCAGGGGTAGCAATCAGCCCCAGCATTTT
>TRBJ2-7|NA|NA|TRBV2
CASSEGTGKFYEQYF
TGTGCCAGCAGTGAGGGCACCGGTAAATTCTACGAGCAGTACTTC